This T cell receptor (beta chain) was sequenced in a study of T-cell memory formation after mild COVID-19. This clonotype has only a few counts. CDR1 is SGHRS and CDR2 is YFSETQ in the germline V gene. CDR3 length: 14 amino acids. Trimming pared 2 bases from V and 5 bases from J, leaving 11 bases between. TCRdb re-derived calls from the 5' RACE reads in MiXCR, one entry per CDR3 protein. The sample lists 200,000 to 250,000 distinct CDR3 sequences; over 7.5% were seen once. This TCR was sampled from a young man who had mild COVID-19 (a few samples of this study predate the infection). Cell type and time point are not known. What was sequenced was PBMCs or a T cell subset sorted from them (not recorded which). The chain links TRBV5-1 to TRBJ2-1, with D perhaps TRBD1 (6 bases). The chain's CDR3 is CASSFTGPHNEQFF. The CDR3 region has the DNA TGCGCCAGCAGCTTTACAGGGCCCCACAATGAGCAGTTCTTC.